The 19 T cell receptor beta chains below come from one sample, sequenced in a study of blood T cell repertoires in COVID-19. Produced via immunoSEQ multiplex PCR; TCRdb's table is partial and in-frame only. Of roughly 79,000 clones listed, 80% to 85% are singletons. Sequenced material: peripheral blood. These receptors were obtained from a man over 45 with acute or convalescent COVID-19.

This clone turned up a few times. V gene TRBV5-1 combines with J gene TRBJ1-4; maybe TRBD1 (5 bases). V lost 0 bases and J lost 4, with 7 bases in between. Germline loops: CDR1 SGHRS, CDR2 YFSETQ. This CDR3 has 14 amino acids. CDR3 nucleotide sequence: TGCGCCAGCAGCTTGGGACAGAATAATGAAAAACTGTTTTTT. Protein: CASSLGQNNEKLFF. Combining the CDR3 with reference TRBV5-1 and TRBJ1-4 gives the whole variable domain KAGVTQTPRYLIKTRGQQVTLSCSPISGHRSVSWYQQTPGQGLQFLFEYFSETQRNKGNFPGRFSGRQFSNSRSEMNVSTLELGDSALYLCASSLGQNNEKLFFGSGTQLSVL.

This clone was counted between two and nine times. The chain employs TRBV30 and TRBJ1-4; 9 bases are a match to TRBD1. CDR1 GTSNPN and CDR2 SVGIG come from the germline V gene (reference sequence). The CDR3 is 15 amino acids. The J segment lost 5 bases and the V segment lost 0 bases, leaving 4 bases of the junction unmatched. CDR3 coding DNA: TGTGCCTGGAGTGTACGCGGGACAGGGAATGAAAAACTGTTTTTT. Translation gives CAWSVRGTGNEKLFF.

The rearrangement links TRBV18 to TRBJ1-4; D might be TRBD1 (5 bases). Per the germline V gene, CDR1 is KGHSH and CDR2 is LQKENI. The V end lost 6 bases, the J end lost 2 bases, and 7 bases lay between the germline ends. The CDR3 is 13 amino acids. CDR3 protein: CASSGGTNEKLFF. The CDR3 nucleotides are TGTGCCAGCTCTGGGGGGACTAATGAAAAACTGTTTTTT.

This sequence joins TRBV3-1 (or the pseudogene TRBV3-2) and TRBJ1-2, with D perhaps TRBD1 (6 bases). Germline V gene data show CDR1 as LGHDT and CDR2 as YNNKEL (reference sequence). CDR3 length equals 15 residues. Trimming pared 0 bases from V and 7 bases from J, leaving 15 bases between. For the CDR3, the DNA is TGTGCCAGCAGCCAAGATAGACAGGTGGGACGTGGCTACACCTTC. This translates into CASSQDRQVGRGYTF.

V and J are TRBV13 and TRBJ2-7; TRBD1 agrees at 10 bases. The V gene's germline CDR1 is PRHDT and CDR2 FYEKMQ (reference sequence). This CDR3 has 18 residues. Trimming removed 5 bases from V and 6 bases from J; junction bases left unmatched: 19. CDR3 in amino acids: CASSTTGTGVSLWREQYF. CDR3 DNA: TGTGCCAGCAGCACCACCGGGACAGGGGTTTCCCTCTGGCGCGAGCAGTACTTC. Combining the CDR3 with reference TRBV13 and TRBJ2-7 gives the whole variable domain AAGVIQSPRHLIKEKRETATLKCYPIPRHDTVYWYQQGPGQDPQFLISFYEKMQSDKGSIPDRFSAQQFSDYHSELNMSSLELGDSALYFCASSTTGTGVSLWREQYFGPGTRLTVT.

The gene calls are TRBV11-3 and TRBJ2-1; TRBD2 matches at 13 bases. The ends lost 5 bases at V and 0 bases at J; junction bases unmatched: 10. The germline gives CDR1 SGHNT, CDR2 YENEEA. The CDR3 extends over 19 amino acids. CDR3 sequence (DNA): TGTGCCAGCAGCGCGCCGGGACTAGCGGGAAGGAGCTCCTACAATGAGCAGTTCTTC. Its protein product is CASSAPGLAGRSSYNEQFF.

The rearrangement uses TRBV16 and TRBJ2-2; the D gene is possibly TRBD2 (5 bases). Germline values: CDR1 KGHSY, CDR2 FQNENV. The CDR3 contains 13 residues. Trimming shortened V by 1 base and J by 7 bases, and 7 bases separated the two germline ends. This CDR3 reads CASSQLRVGELFF. For the CDR3, the DNA is TGTGCCAGCAGCCAATTGAGGGTCGGGGAGCTGTTTTTT.

The chain carries TRBV18 and TRBJ2-3; 11 bases match TRBD2. This CDR3 region has 16 residues. V lost 6 bases, J lost 6 bases, and 11 bases stayed unmatched. The germline gives CDR1 KGHSH, CDR2 LQKENI. Here the CDR3 DNA reads TGTGCCAGCTCGCCGGGGACTAGCGGTATCATTGATACGCAGTATTTT. Translated: CASSPGTSGIIDTQYF.

The sample holds one count of this clone. The genes are TRBV5-6 and TRBJ2-5; a possible D gene is TRBD2 (7 bases). The CDR3 runs to 14 residues. The V and J ends lost 7 bases and 1 base respectively, with 14 bases between them. The germline V gene has CDR1 SGHDT and CDR2 YYEEEE. The CDR3 is CASRGAQAQETQYF. The CDR3 DNA is TGTGCCAGCCGGGGGGCACAGGCCCAAGAGACCCAGTACTTC. The whole variable domain, remainder taken from reference TRBV5-6 and TRBJ2-5, is DAGVTQSPTHLIKTRGQQVTLRCSPKSGHDTVSWYQQALGQGPQFIFQYYEEEERQRGNFPDRFSGHQFPNYSSELNVNALLLGDSALYLCASRGAQAQETQYFGPGTRLLVL.

The rearrangement links TRBV5-1 to TRBJ1-2; 10 bases agree with TRBD1. The CDR3 runs 14 residues. CDR1 and CDR2 from the germline V gene are SGHRS and YFSETQ. J lost 7 bases, V lost 0 bases, and 3 bases had no gene match. The DNA of the CDR3 is TGCGCCAGCAGCTTGGACAGGGACAGGGGTGGCTACACCTTC. Encoded protein: CASSLDRDRGGYTF.

The genes are TRBV4-1 and TRBJ1-5; 7 nucleotides agree with TRBD1. The germline V gene encodes CDR1 MGHRA and CDR2 YSYEKL. J was trimmed by 5 bases and V by 8 bases; bases with no gene match: 9. The length of the CDR3 is 14 residues. The CDR3 coding sequence is TGCGCCAGCTCCCGACAGGGAAGCCATCAGCCCCAGCATTTT. This translates into CASSRQGSHQPQHF.

The chain carries TRBV2 and TRBJ2-2, with D hard to call. The CDR3 runs 12 residues. Germline CDR1 SNHLY, CDR2 FYNNEI. V lost 7 bases and J 7 bases, leaving 10 bases between the germline ends. The CDR3 loop reads CASTNLNGELFF. CDR3 sequence (DNA): TGTGCCAGCACCAACTTGAACGGGGAGCTGTTTTTT.

This chain joins TRBV3-1 (or the pseudogene TRBV3-2) and TRBJ2-2; D is unresolved. Trimming left V 3 bases short and J 7 bases short, with 12 bases between. Germline loops: CDR1 LGHDT, CDR2 YNNKEL (reference sequence). CDR3 length: 14 residues. The CDR3 DNA sequence: TGTGCCAGCAGCCATGTTCGACTGGGCGGGGAGCTGTTTTTT. Its translation is CASSHVRLGGELFF.

This clone has more than one count but fewer than ten. The rearrangement joins TRBV5-1 to TRBJ2-1; D may be TRBD2 (5 bases). Germline-derived CDR1 and CDR2 are SGHRS and YFSETQ. The V gene lost 0 bases and the J gene lost 8 bases, with 9 bases spanning the gap. This CDR3 is 13 amino acids long. CDR3 amino acids: CASSLGWGDEQFF. For the CDR3, the DNA is TGCGCCAGCAGCTTGGGGTGGGGAGATGAGCAGTTCTTC.

The chain employs TRBV24-1 and TRBJ2-7; 10 nucleotides match TRBD2. This CDR3 is 14 amino acids long. In germline, CDR1 is KGHDR, CDR2 SFDVKD. Trimming at V came to 8 bases and at J to 1 base, leaving 4 bases not matched to a gene. For the CDR3, the DNA is TGTGCCACCACCAAGCGGGAGGGGTCCTACGAGCAGTACTTC. Residues: CATTKREGSYEQYF.

The chain employs TRBV24-1 and TRBJ2-1; a possible D gene is TRBD1 (7 bases). Germline lookup yields CDR1 KGHDR and CDR2 SFDVKD. This CDR3 spans 17 amino acids. V was cut by 0 bases and J by 6 bases, with 17 bases left in between. This chain's CDR3 is CATSDLRTEGAGNEQFF. In DNA, the CDR3 is TGTGCCACCAGTGATTTGCGGACGGAGGGGGCTGGCAATGAGCAGTTCTTC.

The genes are TRBV19 and TRBJ2-2; TRBD1 matches at 8 bases. The CDR3 runs to 16 residues. The V segment lost 5 bases and the J segment 3 bases; nucleotides outside the gene matches: 8. CDR1 LNHDA and CDR2 SQIVND come from the germline V gene (reference sequence). CDR3 bases: TGTGCCAGTAGTGCATCAGGGGGCGGGTACACCGGGGAGCTGTTTTTT. Translated, it gives CASSASGGGYTGELFF. Full variable domain (remainder filled in from reference TRBV19 and TRBJ2-2): DGGITQSPKYLFRKEGQNVTLSCEQNLNHDAMYWYRQDPGQGLRLIYYSQIVNDFQKGDIAEGYSVSREKKESFPLTVTSAQKNPTAFYLCASSASGGGYTGELFFGEGSRLTVL.

V gene TRBV6-2 or TRBV6-3 combines with J gene TRBJ2-7; D perhaps matches TRBD2 (5 bases). Germline loops: CDR1 MNHEY, CDR2 SVGEGT. CDR3 length: 13 residues. The V gene lost 2 bases and the J gene lost 2 bases, with 7 bases spanning the gap. The CDR3 is CASSYTGTYEQYF. CDR3 nucleotides: TGTGCCAGCAGTTACACGGGAACCTACGAGCAGTACTTC.

The chain carries TRBV5-1 and TRBJ1-2, with D perhaps matching TRBD1 (5 bases). The CDR3 extends over 14 amino acids. Germline V gene data show CDR1 as SGHRS and CDR2 as YFSETQ. The V gene lost 6 bases and the J gene lost 4 bases, with 16 bases spanning the gap. CDR3 residues: CASKSGLGFYGYTF. The CDR3 nucleotides are TGCGCCAGCAAATCAGGGCTCGGTTTCTATGGCTACACCTTC.